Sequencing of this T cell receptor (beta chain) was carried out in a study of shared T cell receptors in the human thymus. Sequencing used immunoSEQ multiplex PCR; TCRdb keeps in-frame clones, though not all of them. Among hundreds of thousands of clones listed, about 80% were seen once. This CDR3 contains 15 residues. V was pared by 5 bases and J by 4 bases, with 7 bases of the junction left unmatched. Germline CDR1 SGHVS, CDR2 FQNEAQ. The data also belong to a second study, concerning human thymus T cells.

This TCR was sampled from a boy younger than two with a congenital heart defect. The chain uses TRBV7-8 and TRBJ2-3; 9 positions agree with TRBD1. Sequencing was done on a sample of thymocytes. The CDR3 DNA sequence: TGTGCCAGCAGCCTCCGGGACAGGGCTCCAGATACGCAGTATTTT. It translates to CASSLRDRAPDTQYF.